This is a list of T cell receptor beta chains from one sample in a study of blood T cell repertoires in COVID-19. Clones were sequenced by immunoSEQ multiplex PCR, and TCRdb holds only the in-frame ones, with some missing. This sample yields a few hundred thousand clones, of which around nine tenths are seen a single time; roughly 3.7% belongs to the top ten. The sample comprised PBMCs or T cells enriched from blood (not recorded which). Receptors were obtained from a woman aged 25 to 39 who had recovered from COVID-19. The CDR3 runs from the conserved cysteine through the conserved F or W. The D gene is left open where the match is weak. The size entry is marked missing in some rows and otherwise reads once, few, many or a size class.

>NA|TRBJ1-6|NA|TRBV4-1
TGCGCCAGCAGCCACGACATCAGGGGAGATAATTCACCCCTCCACTTT
CASSHDIRGDNSPLHF
>NA|TRBJ1-1|TRBD1|TRBV7-9
TGTGCCAGCAGCTTAAGGTCCGGGACAGGGCCCACTGAAGCTTTCTTT
CASSLRSGTGPTEAFF
>NA|TRBJ2-3|TRBD2|TRBV9
TGTGCCAGCAGCGTAGGTGCGGGAGGTACAGATACGCAGTATTTT
CASSVGAGGTDTQYF
>NA|TRBJ1-1|NA|TRBV7-6
TGTGCCAGCAGCCAATTCGACACCACTGAAGCTTTCTTT
CASSQFDTTEAFF
>once|TRBJ1-1|NA|TRBV5-1
TGCGCCAGCAGCCCATCGGGAGGGGGCACTGAAGCTTTCTTT
CASSPSGGGTEAFF
>NA|TRBJ1-5|NA|TRBV19
TGTGCCAGTAGTATCCCGGGGGATAGCAATCAGCCCCAGCATTTT
CASSIPGDSNQPQHF
>NA|TRBJ1-1|NA|TRBV7-6
TGTGCCAGCAGCTTAGAAGGGGTGGGCACTGAAGCTTTCTTT
CASSLEGVGTEAFF
>NA|TRBJ1-5|NA|TRBV4-1
TGCGCCAGCAGCCAAGAGGAGGGCGCTTTAAGCAATCAGCCCCAGCATTTT
CASSQEEGALSNQPQHF
>NA|TRBJ2-5|NA|TRBV11-2
TGTGCCAGCAGCTTATCCCCCCGGTACCAAGAGACCCAGTACTTC
CASSLSPRYQETQYF
>NA|TRBJ2-3|NA|TRBV5-1
TGCGCCAGCAGCTTTGAAGACTCTAACACAGATACGCAGTATTTT
CASSFEDSNTDTQYF
>NA|TRBJ2-7|NA|TRBV6-1
TGTGCCAGCAGTGAATTCGGCGGGTCGGACGAGCAGTACTTC
CASSEFGGSDEQYF
>NA|TRBJ2-1|TRBD1|TRBV10-1
TGCGCCAGAAAGGGACAGGGAGCTTTAAGGAGCTCCTACAATGAGCAGTTCTTC
CARKGQGALRSSYNEQFF
>NA|TRBJ1-1|NA|TRBV6-2/TRBV6-3
TGTGCCAGCAGTTATCTAGGGGTGGAGAACACTGAAGCTTTCTTT
CASSYLGVENTEAFF
>once|TRBJ1-6|TRBD1|TRBV6-6
TGTGCCAGCAGTTACTCCGGCCAGGGGGATTCACCCCTCCACTTT
CASSYSGQGDSPLHF
>few|TRBJ2-5|NA|TRBV15
TGTGCCACCAGCCGGGGAAGTCCAGAGACCCAGTACTTC
CATSRGSPETQYF
>NA|TRBJ2-1|TRBD2|TRBV19
TGTGCCAGCACCACGGGGGGGACTAGCGGGAGTTACAATGAGCAGTTCTTC
CASTTGGTSGSYNEQFF
>NA|TRBJ1-1|TRBD1|TRBV28
TGTGCCAGCAGTTTCCCGACCTCGGACAGGGGGCTAATTCTAGGGGTCAACACTGAAGCTTTCTTT
CASSFPTSDRGLILGVNTEAFF